This entry describes one T cell receptor (beta chain). This clonotype was found many times. Its antigen target is currently unknown. No much larger clone is present one base from it, and per-base qualities are unavailable. These data come from a study of regulatory T cells in long-lasting Graves disease (dated by TCRdb to about 2021). A note on the overall study: In the newly diagnosed Graves' disease group, patients had been taking antithyroid drugs for less than 3 months. The study took place in China and was registered as a clinical trial. Persistent Graves' disease patients were compared with newly diagnosed Graves' disease patients by peripheral blood TCR sequencing and RNA sequencing. A total of around 35 samples were covered by TCR sequencing, comprising approximately 13 persistent and 20 or so newly diagnosed Graves' disease patients.

The sample's time point label, decoded: newly diagnosed GD, antithyroid drugs for less than 3 months. For both TCR sequencing and RNA sequencing, RNA was extracted from PBMCs in TRIzol. Graves' disease was diagnosed according to American Thyroid Association guidelines. Patients for the study were recruited at an endocrinology department in Xi'an, China. From each patient, around 9.3 milliliters of peripheral blood was collected into an EDTA anticoagulant tube. Ficoll Paque Plus density gradient separation was used to isolate PBMCs, and no further T cell sorting was performed. An Agilent 2100 Bioanalyzer and agarose gel were used to assess RNA quality, and a NanoDrop 2000 was used to measure RNA concentration. The paper's findings and limits, for the study overall: As a limitation, the authors acknowledged that the small sample size may reduce accuracy. Preferential use of TRBV28, TRBJ1-2 and TRBJ2-5 was observed in persistent disease, whereas TRBV20-1 and TRBJ2-1 were favored in newly diagnosed disease. Only the TCR beta chain was sequenced and analyzed. Lower TCR Shannon entropy and fewer highly expanded clones were observed in persistent Graves' disease patients than in newly diagnosed patients, which suggested clonal expansion. A larger number of public clonotypes was shared among persistent patients (fewer than 3,000) than among newly diagnosed patients (roughly 1,000). Only peripheral blood was studied, because thyroid tissue, the primary lesion, was inaccessible.

From the cysteine up to the phenylalanine, the CDR3 has a length of 17 residues. Only CDR3 DNA remains: 51 bases, in frame from the first base. CDR1 SGHDT and CDR2 YYEEEE were looked up in the germline V gene. V and J are truncated by 4 bases and 1 base respectively, leaving an intervening sequence of 18 bases. The library was prepared using multiplex PCR. TCRdb lists the instrument as Illumina HiSeq 4000. To build TCR beta libraries, CDR3 regions were amplified by Arm-PCR using iRepertoire HTBI primers. Gel purification was performed on PCR products prior to sequencing. From the authors' description of their analysis: Gene usage analysis of CDR3 amino acid clonotypes used the approximately 62 TRBV and some 15 TRBJ segments found across samples. Filtered high-quality paired reads were merged into contigs using COPE and FqMerger. BLAST was used to align contigs to IMGT TRBV, TRBD and TRBJ reference genes, and CDR3 was defined according to IMGT. Clonotypes above 0.1% frequency were classified as highly expanded clones. Shannon entropy was used to measure repertoire diversity, and the Gini coefficient was used to measure V-J evenness. A clonotype was considered public if more than one individual shared it. Using fastp at Q25 and MiXCR, TCRdb reprocessed the public reads and kept productive beta chains. All rows with the same CDR3 protein become a single entry with the most common DNA and genes. The authors' filters were not applied to this entry. The sample yields roughly 420,000 distinct CDR3 sequences; around 15% were counted once. The ten top clones hold roughly 18% of the sample.

This same sample was also part of a study on T cells in Graves' hyperthyroidism and ophthalmopathy. The second study, in turn, reports: Stable Graves' hyperthyroidism was defined as the absence of progression to ophthalmopathy over 18 months of follow-up. Hyperthyroidism patients were aged 18 to 65 years and newly diagnosed, with disease duration of less than 2 months. Patients with uncontrolled infections, other autoimmune diseases, pregnancy or lactation were excluded. Clinical symptoms, serum thyroxine and TRAb, thyroid ultrasound, and orbital computed tomography formed the basis for the diagnoses. The TCR CDR3 was subjected to a first round of RT-PCR using the HTBI primer set and the Qiagen OneStep RT-PCR kit. Blood samples also contained most of the expanded thyroid clonotypes (frequency above 0.001), which suggests that blood repertoires may reflect thyroid immune responses. A 13 V-J signature model separated ophthalmopathy from stable hyperthyroidism, with approximately 87% sensitivity and 81.08% specificity in cross-validation and 80%/75% in testing. In validation, progression to ophthalmopathy was predicted by the model with 70% to 71% sensitivity and around 75% specificity, a median of roughly 6 months before onset. To identify TCR V-J signatures that set the groups apart, the researchers used a discovery cohort of 100 patients, made up of 43 with Graves' ophthalmopathy and 57 with stable Graves' hyperthyroidism. Prospective prediction of ophthalmopathy was tested in an independent validation cohort consisting of roughly 20 hyperthyroidism patients and more than 15 patients who later progressed to ophthalmopathy. For training and testing, the 100 patients in the discovery cohort were randomly divided in a 7:3 ratio. The study also compared thyroid tissue and blood T-cell repertoires from more than 5 Graves' hyperthyroidism patients. Once sampling was done, hyperthyroidism patients were given methimazole at a starting dose of 30 mg daily, whereas ophthalmopathy patients were given high-dose intravenous methylprednisolone. A second multiplex PCR round built the libraries, followed by size selection and purification. Libraries were sequenced paired-end with 100 bp reads on an Illumina HiSeq2000. SOAPnuke was used to process the raw data, throwing out any read that contained adapters or uncalled bases, had a mean Phred below 15, or lacked an exact constant-primer or identifier match. High-quality paired reads were merged with COPE v1.2.5, and unique nucleotide sequences were defined as clonotypes. MiTCR v1.1 was used to align the clonotypes against IMGT TRBV, TRBD and TRBJ reference segments. The analysis was restricted to V-J combinations with a frequency above 0.0001, which together covered 98% to 99.2% of the repertoires. A TCS score was defined as the ratio between F50 (clonal expansion) and ExV (chaos), using BLOSUM62-based TCRdist between CDR3 peptides within each V-J. Welch's t-statistics and random forest reduced just over 500 V-J features to around 14, which were used in a naive Bayes classifier (R e1071). Sample size was not statistically predetermined, and blinding of investigators to group allocation was not performed. The paper reports TCR Vbeta CDR3 sequencing of over 130 peripheral blood samples: under 45 ophthalmopathy, some 80 hyperthyroidism and 17 progressor patients.

The source was peripheral blood mononuclear cells (PBMCs), collected at new diagnosis, from a patient treated with antithyroid drugs. This TCR derives from a woman between 45 and 60 years old with Graves disease. Donor details come from another sample of the same person, matched by shared clones. This sequence uses TRBV5-6 and TRBJ2-1; the D gene is unclear. CDR3 reads: CASSPVIGRLSYNEQFF. In nucleotides, the sequence is TGTGCCAGCAGCCCGGTTATAGGGCGGCTGTCCTACAATGAGCAGTTCTTC.